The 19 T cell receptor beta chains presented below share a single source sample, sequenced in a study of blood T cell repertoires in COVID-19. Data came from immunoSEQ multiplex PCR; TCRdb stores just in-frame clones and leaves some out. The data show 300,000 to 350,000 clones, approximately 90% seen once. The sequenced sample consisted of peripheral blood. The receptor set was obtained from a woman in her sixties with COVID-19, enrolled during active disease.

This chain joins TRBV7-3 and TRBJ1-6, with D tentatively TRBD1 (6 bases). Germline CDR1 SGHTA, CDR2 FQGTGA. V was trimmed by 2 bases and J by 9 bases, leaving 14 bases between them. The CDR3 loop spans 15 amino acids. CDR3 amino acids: CASSLLAGVGSPLHF. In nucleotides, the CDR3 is TGTGCCAGCAGCTTATTGGCAGGGGTCGGTTCACCCCTCCACTTT.

The CDR3 region is CATSDPGGFSYNEQFF. The CDR3 nucleotides read TGTGCCACCAGTGATCCTGGGGGGTTTTCCTACAATGAGCAGTTCTTC. This chain joins TRBV24-1 and TRBJ2-1; D is perhaps TRBD2 (6 bases). Germline CDR1 reads KGHDR; CDR2 reads SFDVKD. The CDR3 spans 16 residues. The V gene lost 3 bases and the J gene lost 1 base, with 12 bases spanning the gap.

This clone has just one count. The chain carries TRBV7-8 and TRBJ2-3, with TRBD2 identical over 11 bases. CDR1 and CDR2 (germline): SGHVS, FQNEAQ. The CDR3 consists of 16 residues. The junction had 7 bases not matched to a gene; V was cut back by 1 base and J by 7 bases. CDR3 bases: TGTGCCAGCAGCTTAGATAGCGGGGGGGCGGGAAATACGCAGTATTTT. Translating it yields CASSLDSGGAGNTQYF. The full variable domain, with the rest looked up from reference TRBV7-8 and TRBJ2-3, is GAGVSQSPRYKVAKRGQDVALRCDPISGHVSLFWYQQALGQGPEFLTYFQNEAQLDKSGLPSDRFFAERPEGSVSTLKIQRTQQEDSAVYLCASSLDSGGAGNTQYFGPGTRLTVL.

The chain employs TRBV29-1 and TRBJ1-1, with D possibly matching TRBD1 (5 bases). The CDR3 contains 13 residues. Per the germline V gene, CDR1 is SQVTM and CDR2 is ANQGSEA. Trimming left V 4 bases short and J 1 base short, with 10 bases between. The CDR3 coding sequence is TGCAGCGTTGTGTGGGGCGCGAACACTGAAGCTTTCTTT. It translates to CSVVWGANTEAFF.

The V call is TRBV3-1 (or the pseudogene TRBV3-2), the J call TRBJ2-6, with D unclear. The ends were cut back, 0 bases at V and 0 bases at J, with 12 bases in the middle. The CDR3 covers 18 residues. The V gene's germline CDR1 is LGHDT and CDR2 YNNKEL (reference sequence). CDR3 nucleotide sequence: TGTGCCAGCAGCCAAGATTTGATAGGAGCCTCTGGGGCCAACGTCCTGACTTTC. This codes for CASSQDLIGASGANVLTF.

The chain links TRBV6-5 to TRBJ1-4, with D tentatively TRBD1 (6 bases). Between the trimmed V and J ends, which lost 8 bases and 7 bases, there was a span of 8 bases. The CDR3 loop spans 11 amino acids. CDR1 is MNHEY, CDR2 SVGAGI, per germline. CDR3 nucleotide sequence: TGTGCCAGCCTGGACAGTGAAAAACTGTTTTTT. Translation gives CASLDSEKLFF.

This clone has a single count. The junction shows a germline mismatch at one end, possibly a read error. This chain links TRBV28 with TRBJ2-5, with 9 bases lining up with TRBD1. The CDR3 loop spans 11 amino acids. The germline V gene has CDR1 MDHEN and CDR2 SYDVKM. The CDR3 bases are TGTGCCAGCAGGGAGAGGGACAGGGCACACTTC. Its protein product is CASRERDRAHF.

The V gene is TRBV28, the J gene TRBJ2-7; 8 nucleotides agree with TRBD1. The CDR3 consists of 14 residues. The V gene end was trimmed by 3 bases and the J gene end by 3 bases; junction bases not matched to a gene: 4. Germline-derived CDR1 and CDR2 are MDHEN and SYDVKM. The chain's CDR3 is CASSLSGGVYEQYF. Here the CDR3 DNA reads TGTGCCAGCAGTTTGTCAGGGGGCGTCTACGAGCAGTACTTC.

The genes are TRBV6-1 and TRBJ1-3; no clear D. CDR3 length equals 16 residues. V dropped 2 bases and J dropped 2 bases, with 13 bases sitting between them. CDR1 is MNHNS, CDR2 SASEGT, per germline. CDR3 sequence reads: CASSERHRPPGNTIYF. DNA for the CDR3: TGTGCCAGCAGTGAACGACATCGGCCCCCTGGAAACACCATATATTTT.

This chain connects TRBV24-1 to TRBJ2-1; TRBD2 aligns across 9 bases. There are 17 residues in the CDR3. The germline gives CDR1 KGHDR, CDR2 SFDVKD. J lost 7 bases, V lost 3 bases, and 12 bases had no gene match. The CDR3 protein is CATSDEGGGAQYNEQFF. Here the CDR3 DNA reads TGTGCCACCAGTGATGAAGGCGGGGGGGCCCAGTATAATGAGCAGTTCTTC.

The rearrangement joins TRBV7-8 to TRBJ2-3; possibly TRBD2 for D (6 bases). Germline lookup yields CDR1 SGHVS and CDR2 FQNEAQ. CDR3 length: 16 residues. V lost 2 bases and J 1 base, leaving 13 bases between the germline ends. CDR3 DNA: TGTGCCAGCAGCTTACAGGGACTTCTTCGCACAGATACGCAGTATTTT. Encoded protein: CASSLQGLLRTDTQYF.

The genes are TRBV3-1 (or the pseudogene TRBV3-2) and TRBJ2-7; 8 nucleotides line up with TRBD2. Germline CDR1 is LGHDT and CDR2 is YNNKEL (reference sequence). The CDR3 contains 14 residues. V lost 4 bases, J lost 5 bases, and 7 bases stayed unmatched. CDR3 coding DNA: TGTGCCAGCAGCCCGGGGGGGGGCGTCAACGAGCAGTACTTC. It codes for CASSPGGGVNEQYF.

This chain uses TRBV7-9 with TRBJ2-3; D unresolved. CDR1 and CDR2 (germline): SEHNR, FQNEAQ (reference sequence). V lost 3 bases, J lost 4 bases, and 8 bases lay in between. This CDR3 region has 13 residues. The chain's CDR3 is CASSFLGADTQYF. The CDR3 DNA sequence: TGTGCCAGCAGCTTTTTAGGAGCAGATACGCAGTATTTT.

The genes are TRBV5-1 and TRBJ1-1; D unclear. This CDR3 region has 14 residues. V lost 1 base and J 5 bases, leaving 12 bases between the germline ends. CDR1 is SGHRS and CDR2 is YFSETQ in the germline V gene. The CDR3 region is CASSLNGEGTEAFF. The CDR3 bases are TGCGCCAGCAGCTTGAACGGGGAAGGAACTGAAGCTTTCTTT.

The CDR3 protein is CSVEKGTGESGNTIYF. The CDR3 DNA reads TGCAGCGTTGAGAAGGGGACAGGGGAATCTGGAAACACCATATATTTT. V gene TRBV29-1 combines with J gene TRBJ1-3; 10 nucleotides align to TRBD1. The V and J ends lost 3 bases and 1 base, in that order; junction bases with no gene match: 6. Germline V CDR1 and CDR2: SQVTM, ANQGSEA. The CDR3 covers 16 residues.

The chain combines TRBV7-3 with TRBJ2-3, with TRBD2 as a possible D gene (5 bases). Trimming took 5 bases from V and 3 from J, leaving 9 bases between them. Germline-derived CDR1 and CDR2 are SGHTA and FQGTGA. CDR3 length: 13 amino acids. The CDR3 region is CASSRPGTDTQYF. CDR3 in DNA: TGTGCCAGCAGCCGACCGGGAACAGATACGCAGTATTTT.

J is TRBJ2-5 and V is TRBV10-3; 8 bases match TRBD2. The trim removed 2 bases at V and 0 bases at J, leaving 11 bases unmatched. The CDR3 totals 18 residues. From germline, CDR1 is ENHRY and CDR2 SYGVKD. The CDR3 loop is CAISEVGLATLYQETQYF. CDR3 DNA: TGTGCCATCAGTGAGGTCGGACTAGCCACCTTGTACCAAGAGACCCAGTACTTC.

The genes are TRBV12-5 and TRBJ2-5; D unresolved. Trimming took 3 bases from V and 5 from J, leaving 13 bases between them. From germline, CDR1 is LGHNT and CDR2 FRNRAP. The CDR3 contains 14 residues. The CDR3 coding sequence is TGTGCTAGTGGTTTCCGGGTCGCAAAGGAGACCCAGTACTTC. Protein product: CASGFRVAKETQYF.

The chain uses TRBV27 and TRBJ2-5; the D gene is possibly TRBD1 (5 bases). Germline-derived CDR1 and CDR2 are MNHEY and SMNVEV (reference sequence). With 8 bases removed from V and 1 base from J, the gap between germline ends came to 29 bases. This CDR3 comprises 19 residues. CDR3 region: CASLPRVRGADVGQETQYF. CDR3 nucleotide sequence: TGTGCCAGCCTCCCCCGGGTAAGGGGTGCGGACGTAGGCCAAGAGACCCAGTACTTC.